The 26 T cell receptor beta chains given below trace back to one sample, sequenced in a study of blood T cell repertoires in COVID-19. Only in-frame clones appear in the TCRdb table, and some are missing; sequencing was by immunoSEQ multiplex PCR. In the table there are fewer than 400,000 clones, roughly 89% of which are singletons. The sample taken for sequencing was PBMCs or T cells enriched from blood (not recorded which). The receptors originated from a woman in her twenties or thirties who had recovered from COVID-19.

The V and J genes are TRBV28 and TRBJ1-2, with a tentative D call TRBD1 (5 bases). CDR1 and CDR2 from the germline V gene are MDHEN and SYDVKM. V was trimmed by 5 bases and J by 2 bases, leaving 9 bases between them. The CDR3 contains 13 residues. The CDR3 sequence is CASSLRQNYGYTF. As DNA, the CDR3 is TGTGCCAGCAGTCTACGACAGAACTATGGCTACACCTTC.

V and J are TRBV2 and TRBJ2-3, with TRBD2 matching 7 bases. Germline trimming cut 5 bases from V and 3 bases from J; bases unmatched to any gene: 8. CDR1 and CDR2 (germline): SNHLY, FYNNEI. The CDR3 sequence is 15 residues long. The CDR3 sequence is CASSPSGKETDTQYF. CDR3 DNA: TGTGCCAGCAGTCCAAGCGGGAAGGAAACAGATACGCAGTATTTT.

This clone has only one observation. The chain has TRBV10-3 and TRBJ2-7; 8 nucleotides line up with TRBD2. Per the germline V gene, CDR1 is ENHRY and CDR2 is SYGVKD. The junction had 20 bases not matched to a gene; V was cut back by 6 bases and J by 7 bases. This CDR3 is built from 17 residues. CDR3 DNA: TGTGCCATCAGCGTACTTAAAACGGGAGGGCCAGACGATGAGCAGTACTTC. Translating it yields CAISVLKTGGPDDEQYF.

The chain carries TRBV5-6 and TRBJ1-2; 9 positions agree with TRBD1. Germline CDR1 reads SGHDT; CDR2 reads YYEEEE. V was pared by 5 bases and J by 7 bases, with 12 bases of the junction left unmatched. CDR3 length: 15 amino acids. CDR3 loop: CASRLLDRGSSGYTF. The CDR3 DNA sequence: TGTGCCAGCAGGCTATTGGACAGGGGAAGTTCTGGCTACACCTTC.

V gene TRBV2 combines with J gene TRBJ1-2; D is perhaps TRBD1 (5 bases). With 3 bases removed from V and 5 bases from J, the gap between germline ends came to 10 bases. Germline V CDR1 and CDR2: SNHLY, FYNNEI. This CDR3 comprises 13 residues. CDR3 in amino acids: CASSDRERYGYTF. DNA of the CDR3: TGTGCCAGCAGTGACAGGGAACGATATGGCTACACCTTC.

This sequence joins TRBV30 and TRBJ1-1; 8 nucleotides line up with TRBD1. V lost 0 bases, J lost 4 bases, and 7 bases stayed unmatched. The CDR3 totals 15 residues. Germline V gene data show CDR1 as GTSNPN and CDR2 as SVGIG (reference sequence). CDR3 sequence reads: CAWSVGRGRITEAFF. CDR3 nucleotides: TGTGCCTGGAGTGTGGGCAGGGGGCGTATCACTGAAGCTTTCTTT.

This clone occurred a few times. The V gene is TRBV2, the J gene TRBJ1-5; the D gene is possibly TRBD1 (6 bases). This CDR3 has 16 residues. V was clipped by 6 bases and J by 0 bases, with 15 bases between them. Per the germline V gene, CDR1 is SNHLY and CDR2 is FYNNEI. CDR3 DNA: TGTGCCAGCAGCGAGCCAGGGGTTGTTAGCAATCAGCCCCAGCATTTT. It encodes CASSEPGVVSNQPQHF.

The chain has TRBV4-1 and TRBJ2-1; 11 bases align to TRBD2. The CDR3 is 19 amino acids. V shed 1 base, J shed 8 bases, and the junction held 16 bases outside the gene matches. Per germline, CDR1 MGHRA and CDR2 YSYEKL. The DNA of the CDR3 is TGCGCCAGCAGCCAAGGGCCAACTAGCGGGAGACCAGGTGGGTATGAGCAGTTCTTC. Protein: CASSQGPTSGRPGGYEQFF.

V gene TRBV18 combines with J gene TRBJ2-7; D is uncertain. Per germline, CDR1 KGHSH and CDR2 LQKENI. The CDR3 is 14 amino acids. V lost 4 bases and J lost 0, with 10 bases in between. The DNA for the CDR3 is TGTGCCAGCTCACGGCCTAGTAGCTCCTACGAGCAGTACTTC. This gives the protein CASSRPSSSYEQYF.

V usage is TRBV7-3 and J usage is TRBJ2-2; TRBD2 might be the D (6 bases). In germline, CDR1 is SGHTA, CDR2 FQGTGA. The CDR3 spans 16 residues. V was clipped by 2 bases and J by 8 bases, with 18 bases between them. The CDR3 DNA sequence: TGTGCCAGCAGCTTACGCTCTTGGGGAGGTTTGGGGGAGCTGTTTTTT. Translating it yields CASSLRSWGGLGELFF.

This sequence joins TRBV10-1 and TRBJ1-1; TRBD1 agrees at 11 bases. With 6 bases clipped from V and 4 bases from J, the junction kept 4 bases outside the gene matches. CDR1 WNHNN and CDR2 SYGVQD come from the germline V gene (reference sequence). The CDR3 consists of 14 residues. CDR3 nucleotide sequence: TGCGCCAGCAGGGCCGGGACAGGGGGCACTGAAGCTTTCTTT. It is translated as CASRAGTGGTEAFF.

The V call is TRBV30, the J call TRBJ1-4, with D possibly being TRBD1 (5 bases). From germline, CDR1 is GTSNPN and CDR2 SVGIG (reference sequence). CDR3 length: 14 amino acids. V lost 1 base to trimming and J lost 0 bases, with 6 bases between them. CDR3: CAWSGQTTNEKLFF. Written as DNA, the CDR3 is TGTGCCTGGAGTGGACAGACAACTAATGAAAAACTGTTTTTT.

This chain joins TRBV5-1 and TRBJ2-7, with 9 bases identical to TRBD1. Germline trimming cut 4 bases from V and 6 bases from J; bases unmatched to any gene: 8. Germline V gene lookup returns CDR1 SGHRS and CDR2 YFSETQ. The CDR3 is 14 amino acids. Here the CDR3 DNA reads TGCGCCAGCAGCGACATACAGGGGGCGCGCGAGCAGTACTTC. Translation: CASSDIQGAREQYF.

This CDR3 reads CASSQESGTPDSYEQYF. The CDR3 nucleotides are TGTGCCAGCAGCCAAGAGAGCGGGACGCCAGATTCCTACGAGCAGTACTTC. The rearrangement uses TRBV14 and TRBJ2-7, with 7 bases lining up with TRBD2. CDR1 is SGHDN and CDR2 is FVKESK in the germline V gene. Trimming at V came to 0 bases and at J to 1 base, leaving 9 bases not matched to a gene. The CDR3 is 17 residues long. Together with reference TRBV14 and TRBJ2-7, the CDR3 gives the full variable domain: EAGVTQFPSHSVIEKGQTVTLRCDPISGHDNLYWYRRVMGKEIKFLLHFVKESKQDESGMPNNRFLAERTGGTYSTLKVQPAELEDSGVYFCASSQESGTPDSYEQYFGPGTRLTVT.

V and J are TRBV24-1 and TRBJ2-3, with TRBD2 matching 9 bases. Germline values: CDR1 KGHDR, CDR2 SFDVKD. The V and J ends lost 3 bases and 4 bases, in that order; junction bases with no gene match: 10. The CDR3 spans 17 residues. In DNA, the CDR3 is TGTGCCACCAGTGATCCCGCGGCTAGCGGGATCGCAGATACGCAGTATTTT. Its translation is CATSDPAASGIADTQYF.

CDR3 coding DNA: TGTGCCAGCAGTTTGGGGCCCGAGACCTACGAGCAGTACTTC. It codes for CASSLGPETYEQYF. The chain couples TRBV27 to TRBJ2-7; the D gene is possibly TRBD1 (5 bases). Deletions cut 3 bases from V and 2 bases from J, with 11 bases between. The V gene's germline CDR1 is MNHEY and CDR2 SMNVEV (reference sequence). This CDR3 is 14 amino acids long.

V gene TRBV18 combines with J gene TRBJ2-7; D may be TRBD1 (5 bases). The CDR3 runs 14 residues. Germline loops: CDR1 KGHSH, CDR2 LQKENI. V lost 3 bases and J lost 7, with 16 bases in between. This CDR3 reads CASSPTDLKDEQYF. Here the CDR3 DNA reads TGTGCCAGCTCACCGACAGATTTGAAGGATGAGCAGTACTTC.

The gene calls are TRBV5-1 and TRBJ1-1; TRBD1 is a possible D gene (6 bases). Germline CDR1 and CDR2: SGHRS and YFSETQ. V lost 5 bases and J 3 bases, leaving 17 bases between the germline ends. The CDR3 has 15 amino acids. CDR3 residues: CASSLTGRSDTEAFF. DNA of the CDR3: TGCGCCAGCAGTCTTACAGGGCGTTCAGACACTGAAGCTTTCTTT.

The chain uses TRBV2 and TRBJ2-3; the match to TRBD2 covers 14 bases. Trimming cost V 3 bases and J 4 bases; bases outside gene matches: 9. The CDR3 is made up of 18 amino acids. CDR1 is SNHLY, CDR2 FYNNEI, per germline. CDR3 amino acids: CASSDWGLAGVQSDTQYF. For the CDR3, the DNA is TGTGCCAGCAGTGATTGGGGACTAGCGGGAGTGCAATCAGATACGCAGTATTTT.

The chain combines TRBV9 with TRBJ2-7; the D gene is possibly TRBD1 (6 bases). V was cut by 0 bases and J by 1 base, with 11 bases left in between. The CDR3 spans 15 residues. Germline V CDR1 and CDR2: SGDLS, YYNGEE. The CDR3 loop is CASSVGGQSSYEQYF. Written as DNA, the CDR3 is TGTGCCAGCAGCGTAGGGGGACAATCTTCCTACGAGCAGTACTTC.

The chain couples TRBV15 to TRBJ1-5; maybe TRBD1 (5 bases). Germline V gives CDR1 LNHNV, CDR2 YYDKDF (reference sequence). V was shortened by 4 bases and J by 9 bases, with 10 bases between the two germline ends. This CDR3 comprises 12 residues. CDR3: CATSMGRGPQHF. The CDR3 DNA is TGTGCCACCAGCATGGGGCGGGGGCCCCAGCATTTT.

About this clone itself: Other DNA sequences within the sample encode an identical CDR3. V gene TRBV5-1 combines with J gene TRBJ1-4; the match to TRBD1 covers 10 bases. The CDR3 has 15 residues. Germline CDR1 is SGHRS and CDR2 is YFSETQ. With 1 base clipped from V and 6 bases from J, the junction kept 3 bases outside the gene matches. The CDR3 DNA reads as TGCGCCAGCAGCTTGAGGACAGGGGGGGATGAAAAACTGTTTTTT. Translation: CASSLRTGGDEKLFF.

This clone was detected only a few times. This sequence joins TRBV27 and TRBJ2-2, with 8 bases lining up with TRBD1. CDR1 MNHEY and CDR2 SMNVEV come from the germline V gene (reference sequence). V was clipped by 4 bases and J by 3 bases; unmatched bases: 10. The CDR3 extends over 17 amino acids. The CDR3 coding sequence is TGTGCCAGCAGTTCCTACACGACGACAGGGGACACCGGGGAGCTGTTTTTT. Residues: CASSSYTTTGDTGELFF.

The chain carries TRBV2 and TRBJ2-7; 7 bases match TRBD1. V trimming: 4 bases; J trimming: 4 bases; junction bases outside the gene matches: 4. The CDR3 is 13 amino acids. From germline, CDR1 is SNHLY and CDR2 FYNNEI. The CDR3 spells CASSGGRGYEQYF. In DNA, the CDR3 is TGTGCCAGCAGTGGCGGCAGGGGGTACGAGCAGTACTTC.

The chain joins TRBV7-9 to TRBJ2-1; 12 positions match TRBD2. From germline, CDR1 is SEHNR and CDR2 FQNEAQ (reference sequence). This CDR3 is built from 15 residues. Trimming cost V 4 bases and J 7 bases; bases outside gene matches: 5. CDR3 loop: CASSSSGRAGNEQFF. The CDR3 coding sequence is TGTGCCAGCAGCTCTAGCGGGAGGGCAGGGAATGAGCAGTTCTTC.

The chain links TRBV27 to TRBJ2-7; TRBD2 aligns across 10 bases. V lost 5 bases, J lost 3 bases, and 4 bases stayed unmatched. Germline V gives CDR1 MNHEY, CDR2 SMNVEV (reference sequence). The length of the CDR3 is 14 residues. The CDR3 nucleotides read TGTGCCAGCAGTCCCAAGCGGGGGGGCTACGAGCAGTACTTC. Its protein is CASSPKRGGYEQYF.